This T cell receptor (beta chain) was identified in a study of blood T cell repertoires in COVID-19. Study as a whole: T cells, B-cell-depleted T cells, or PBMCs provided the cDNA or gDNA that served as material.

This CDR3 spans 15 amino acids. Looked up from germline, CDR1 is SNHLY and CDR2 is FYNNEI. V lost 5 bases to trimming and J lost 7 bases; unmatched junction nucleotides: 8. TCRdb's table, derived via immunoSEQ multiplex PCR, lists solely in-frame clones and lacks some. The data show approximately 380,000 clones, more than 70% seen once. Categorization into cohorts depended on clinical history that participants reported. Donors in Cohort 3 who had recovered were those with two negative PCRs, healthcare professional clearance, or resolution of their symptoms. Material for sequencing was PBMCs or T cells enriched from blood (not recorded which). The TCR comes from a woman under 30 who had recovered from COVID-19. The chain uses TRBV2 and TRBJ2-2, with 9 bases aligning to TRBD1. The CDR3 DNA follows: TGTGCCAGCAGTCCACAAACAGGGGGCGGCGGGGAGCTGTTTTTT. Protein sequence: CASSPQTGGGGELFF.